These T cell receptor beta chains were read from a single sample in a study of Ad26.COV2.S vaccination and SARS-CoV-2 variants. Sequenced by immunoSEQ multiplex PCR; TCRdb stores in-frame clones only, minus some. The top ten hold 6.4% of the sample, which has hundreds of thousands of clones, 88% seen once. This specimen consisted of peripheral blood, obtained in a trial of Ad26.COV2.S vaccine versus placebo. The receptors come from a person aged 18-65 years who received the Ad26.COV2.S COVID-19 vaccine or a placebo. CDR3s include the opening cysteine and the closing phenylalanine or tryptophan. The order of the fields is clone size, J gene, V gene, D gene, CDR3 length, CDR3 protein, CDR3 DNA. D genes are given only for firm matches. Clone size is stated in some rows and not others, as once, few, many or a class when expanded.

NA TRBJ2-7 TRBV30 TRBD1 11 CASDRANEQYF TGTGCCTCGGACAGGGCCAACGAGCAGTACTTC
NA TRBJ2-1 TRBV4-3 NA 18 CASSQDVGTAGAYNEQFF TGCGCCAGCAGCCAAGATGTCGGCACGGCAGGGGCCTACAATGAGCAGTTCTTC
NA TRBJ2-5 TRBV7-3 TRBD2 15 CASSLQLAGVETQYF TGTGCCAGCAGCTTACAACTAGCGGGAGTTGAGACCCAGTACTTC
NA TRBJ2-2 TRBV5-1 NA 21 CASSSPHRFVWILANTGELFF TGCGCCAGCAGCTCCCCCCACCGATTTGTCTGGATACTCGCGAACACCGGGGAGCTGTTTTTT
NA TRBJ1-6 TRBV7-2 TRBD1 18 CASSLGTPGQLYNSPLHF TGTGCCAGCAGCTTAGGAACCCCGGGACAGCTCTATAATTCACCCCTCCACTTT
NA TRBJ2-5 TRBV7-2 NA 17 CASSLFITMGPQETQYF TGTGCCAGCAGCTTATTCATTACCATGGGGCCACAAGAGACCCAGTACTTC
once TRBJ1-1 TRBV6-2/TRBV6-3 NA 12 CASSYSPNEAFF TGTGCCAGCAGTTACTCGCCTAATGAAGCTTTCTTT
NA TRBJ2-2 TRBV4-3 TRBD1 17 CASSQDRQGAWIGELFF TGCGCCAGCAGCCAAGATCGGCAGGGGGCATGGATCGGGGAGCTGTTTTTT
few TRBJ1-5 TRBV15 TRBD1 19 CATSRPRDRGEGSNQPQHF TGTGCCACCAGCAGACCCCGGGACAGGGGCGAAGGAAGCAATCAGCCCCAGCATTTT
NA TRBJ1-2 TRBV27 NA 13 CASSLNRNYGYTF TGTGCCAGCAGTTTGAACAGAAACTATGGCTACACCTTC
once TRBJ1-2 TRBV6-5 NA 13 CASSYEGGYGYTF TGTGCCAGCAGTTACGAAGGCGGCTATGGCTACACCTTC
NA TRBJ2-7 TRBV20-1 NA 11 CSARDPDEQYF TGCAGTGCTAGAGATCCGGACGAGCAGTACTTC
NA TRBJ1-1 TRBV5-1 NA 13 CASSLGFKEEAFF TGCGCCAGCAGCTTGGGTTTTAAGGAAGAAGCTTTCTTT
NA TRBJ2-2 TRBV28 TRBD1 13 CASRDSGTGELFF TGTGCCAGCCGGGACAGCGGAACCGGGGAGCTGTTTTTT
once TRBJ1-1 TRBV7-2 NA 17 CASSPVGLGGESTEAFF TGTGCCAGCAGCCCCGTAGGGTTAGGAGGGGAGAGCACTGAAGCTTTCTTT
NA TRBJ1-4 TRBV2 NA 15 CASNLDRATNEKLFF TGTGCCAGCAACTTAGACAGAGCAACTAATGAAAAACTGTTTTTT
NA TRBJ1-6 TRBV4-3 NA 14 CASSLATENSPLHF TGCGCCAGCAGCCTAGCGACAGAGAATTCACCCCTCCACTTT